The sequence of this T cell receptor (beta chain) was determined in a study of blood T cell repertoires in COVID-19. Study information: T cells, B-cell-depleted T cells, or PBMCs provided the cDNA or gDNA that served as material.

The CDR3 has 13 residues. V dropped 1 base and J dropped 3 bases, with 7 bases sitting between them. Per the germline V gene, CDR1 is SGHRS and CDR2 is YFSETQ. This clone has just one count. In the original workflow: Reference gene primers were amplified, and this amplification served to estimate nucleated cell counts. The assay was immunoSEQ multiplex PCR, and TCRdb's table has in-frame clones only and misses some. V and J calls and clone size are those listed in that table; D and trimming were worked out from the DNA. The profile covers 65,000 to 85,000 clones, with around 87% appearing a single time and 9.5% to 13% taken by the ten largest.

The specimen was peripheral blood. This TCR came from a woman in her late teens or twenties with acute or convalescent COVID-19. The chain uses TRBV5-1 and TRBJ1-1; maybe TRBD1 (5 bases). In DNA form, the CDR3 reads TGCGCCAGCAGCTTGTGGGACTACACTGAAGCTTTCTTT. It codes for CASSLWDYTEAFF.